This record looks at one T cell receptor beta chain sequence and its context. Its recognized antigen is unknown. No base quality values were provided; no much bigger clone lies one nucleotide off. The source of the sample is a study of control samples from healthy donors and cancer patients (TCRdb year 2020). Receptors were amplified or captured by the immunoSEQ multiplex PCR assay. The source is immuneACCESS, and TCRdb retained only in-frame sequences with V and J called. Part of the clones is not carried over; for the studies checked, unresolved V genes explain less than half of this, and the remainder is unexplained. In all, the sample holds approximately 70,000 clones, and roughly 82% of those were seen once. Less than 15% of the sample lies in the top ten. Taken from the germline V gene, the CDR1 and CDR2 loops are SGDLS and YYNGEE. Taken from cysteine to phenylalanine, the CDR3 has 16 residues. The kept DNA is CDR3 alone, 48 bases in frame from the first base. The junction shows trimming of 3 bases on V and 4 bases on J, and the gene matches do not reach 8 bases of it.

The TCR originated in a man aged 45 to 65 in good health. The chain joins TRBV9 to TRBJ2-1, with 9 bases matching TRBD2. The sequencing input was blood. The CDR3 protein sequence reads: CASSGGLAGIYNEQFF. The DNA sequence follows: TGTGCCAGCAGCGGGGGGCTAGCGGGGATATACAATGAGCAGTTCTTC.